The T cell receptor beta chain under discussion was sequenced for a study of T cells expressing NK-cell markers. The wider study: It was sorted CD3+CD56-NKG2C+, CD3+CD56+NKG2C- and CD3+CD56+NKG2C+ T cells that provided the TCR beta repertoires. Findings of the study overall: The CD3+CD56-NKG2C+ fraction was also led by these clonotypes in several donors.

Of note for this clonotype: Its antigen is currently unknown.

In generating TCR beta cDNA, 5'RACE template switching with UMIs was used. TCRdb re-called the 5' RACE reads and catalogs CDR3 proteins one per entry, DNA excluded. This sample's clone table lists just under 150,000 distinct CDR3 sequences. The specimen was blood T cells: a sorted CD56 or NKG2C T cell subset, CD4+ or CD8+ T cells, or bulk PBMC T cells (not recorded which). This sequence was found in a man between 18 and 35 years old in good health.

The CDR3 spells CASSYGAGSPETQYF. The chain combines TRBV6-5 with TRBJ2-5; TCRdb reports TRBD1, a call that lacks DNA to check it against. The CDR3 covers 15 residues. CDR1 and CDR2 (germline): MNHEY, SVGAGI.